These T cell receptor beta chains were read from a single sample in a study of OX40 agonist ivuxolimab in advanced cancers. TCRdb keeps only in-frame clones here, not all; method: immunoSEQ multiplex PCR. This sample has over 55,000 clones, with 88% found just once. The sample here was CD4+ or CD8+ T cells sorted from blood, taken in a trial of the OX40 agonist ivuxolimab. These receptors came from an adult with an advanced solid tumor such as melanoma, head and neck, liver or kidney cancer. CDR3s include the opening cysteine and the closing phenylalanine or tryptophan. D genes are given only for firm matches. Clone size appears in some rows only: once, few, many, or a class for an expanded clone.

CDR3nt: TGCACCAGCAGCCAATCTCCGGGACGGAAGAATTCACCCCTCCACTTT
CDR3aa: CTSSQSPGRKNSPLHF
abundance: -
j_gene: TRBJ1-6
d_gene: -
v_gene: TRBV1

CDR3nt: TGTGCCAGTAGTATTCGAGCCGAGGGCAGAGCGAACACCGGGGAGCTGTTTTTT
CDR3aa: CASSIRAEGRANTGELFF
abundance: -
j_gene: TRBJ2-2
d_gene: -
v_gene: TRBV19

CDR3nt: TGCGCCAGCAGCCAAGATATCATGACCAAAGACGTCTATTTC
CDR3aa: CASSQDIMTKDVYF
abundance: -
j_gene: TRBJ2-7
d_gene: -
v_gene: TRBV4-3

CDR3nt: TGTGCCAGCAGCTTTGGCAGTAACTATGGCTACACCTTC
CDR3aa: CASSFGSNYGYTF
abundance: once
j_gene: TRBJ1-2
d_gene: -
v_gene: TRBV7-9

CDR3nt: TGTGCCAGCAGACACAGGGGCCAAGAGACCCAGTACTTC
CDR3aa: CASRHRGQETQYF
abundance: -
j_gene: TRBJ2-5
d_gene: TRBD1
v_gene: TRBV11-2

CDR3nt: TGTGCCAGCAGCTGGGGGGACAGTTCGGAGACCCAGTACTTC
CDR3aa: CASSWGDSSETQYF
abundance: -
j_gene: TRBJ2-5
d_gene: -
v_gene: TRBV5-4

CDR3nt: TGTGCCAGCAGCTTAGCCAAAGGAGGAGGGCCTGGGGCCAACGTCCTGACTTTC
CDR3aa: CASSLAKGGGPGANVLTF
abundance: -
j_gene: TRBJ2-6
d_gene: -
v_gene: TRBV7-8

CDR3nt: TGCGCCAGCAGCTTAGGGACAGGGGCCCTGAACACTGAAGCTTTCTTT
CDR3aa: CASSLGTGALNTEAFF
abundance: -
j_gene: TRBJ1-1
d_gene: TRBD1
v_gene: TRBV5-1

CDR3nt: TGTGCCAGCAGTTTAAGGGGGACCGGGGAGCTGTTTTTT
CDR3aa: CASSLRGTGELFF
abundance: -
j_gene: TRBJ2-2
d_gene: -
v_gene: TRBV28

CDR3nt: TGTGCCAGCAGTGAAGAAAAGCGGGGGGGCCTCTCCTACAATGAGCAGTTCTTC
CDR3aa: CASSEEKRGGLSYNEQFF
abundance: -
j_gene: TRBJ2-1
d_gene: TRBD2
v_gene: TRBV6-1

CDR3nt: TGTGCCATCAGTGATTCAGGGGGCCTTATTGGCTACACCTTC
CDR3aa: CAISDSGGLIGYTF
abundance: -
j_gene: TRBJ1-2
d_gene: TRBD1
v_gene: TRBV10-3

CDR3nt: TGTGCCAGCAGCTTTTCAACTGAGCAGTTCTTC
CDR3aa: CASSFSTEQFF
abundance: -
j_gene: TRBJ2-1
d_gene: -
v_gene: TRBV7-6

CDR3nt: TGTGCCAGCAGCCCTTCGTGGGCTGAAGCTTTCTTT
CDR3aa: CASSPSWAEAFF
abundance: -
j_gene: TRBJ1-1
d_gene: -
v_gene: TRBV7-9

CDR3nt: TGCGCCAGCAGCTCTAGCGGGGGATCGGGAACCGGGGAGCTGTTTTTT
CDR3aa: CASSSSGGSGTGELFF
abundance: -
j_gene: TRBJ2-2
d_gene: TRBD2
v_gene: TRBV4-1

CDR3nt: TGTGCCAGCTCCATTCTGGACAGGAACAATGAGCAGTTCTTC
CDR3aa: CASSILDRNNEQFF
abundance: -
j_gene: TRBJ2-1
d_gene: TRBD1
v_gene: TRBV18

CDR3nt: TGTGCCAGCAGCTTAGACGGATTGAACACCGGGGAGCTGTTTTTT
CDR3aa: CASSLDGLNTGELFF
abundance: -
j_gene: TRBJ2-2
d_gene: -
v_gene: TRBV7-2

CDR3nt: TGTGCCAGCAGTTTGACTAGCGGGACCCTTATGTCCTACAATGAGCAGTTCTTC
CDR3aa: CASSLTSGTLMSYNEQFF
abundance: -
j_gene: TRBJ2-1
d_gene: TRBD2
v_gene: TRBV28

CDR3nt: TGCGCCAGCAGCTTGGAACTTTCGTACAATGAGCAGTTCTTC
CDR3aa: CASSLELSYNEQFF
abundance: -
j_gene: TRBJ2-1
d_gene: -
v_gene: TRBV5-1

CDR3nt: TGCGCCAGCAGCTTGGAAGCAGATACGCAGTATTTT
CDR3aa: CASSLEADTQYF
abundance: -
j_gene: TRBJ2-3
d_gene: -
v_gene: TRBV5-1

CDR3nt: TGTGCCAGTAGTATTTGGTACACTAGCAATCAGCCCCAGCATTTT
CDR3aa: CASSIWYTSNQPQHF
abundance: -
j_gene: TRBJ1-5
d_gene: -
v_gene: TRBV19

CDR3nt: TGTGCCAGCAGCGTAGAGGATAGCGGAGACAATGAGCAGTTCTTC
CDR3aa: CASSVEDSGDNEQFF
abundance: -
j_gene: TRBJ2-1
d_gene: -
v_gene: TRBV9

CDR3nt: TGTGCCAGCAGCTTAGCACCAGGGGAAGATGAAAACTACGAGCAGTACTTC
CDR3aa: CASSLAPGEDENYEQYF
abundance: -
j_gene: TRBJ2-7
d_gene: -
v_gene: TRBV7-8

CDR3nt: TGTGCCAGCAGCCCGAACCTCCTTGGACAGGGGTACTACAATGAGCAGTTCTTC
CDR3aa: CASSPNLLGQGYYNEQFF
abundance: -
j_gene: TRBJ2-1
d_gene: TRBD1
v_gene: TRBV11-2

CDR3nt: TGTGCCAGCAGTCCGTCCCCTTCCTGGGATACGCAGTATTTT
CDR3aa: CASSPSPSWDTQYF
abundance: -
j_gene: TRBJ2-3
d_gene: -
v_gene: TRBV6-1

CDR3nt: TGTGCCAGCAGCCCAGAATACCGCTCCTACAATGAGCAGTTCTTC
CDR3aa: CASSPEYRSYNEQFF
abundance: -
j_gene: TRBJ2-1
d_gene: -
v_gene: TRBV6-4

CDR3nt: TGTGCCAGCACAGAACCGGGCTCCTCCTACGAGCAGTACTTC
CDR3aa: CASTEPGSSYEQYF
abundance: -
j_gene: TRBJ2-7
d_gene: -
v_gene: TRBV28

CDR3nt: TGTGCCAGCAGCTTATATTTGGGCAGGGATTACGAGCAGTACTTC
CDR3aa: CASSLYLGRDYEQYF
abundance: -
j_gene: TRBJ2-7
d_gene: -
v_gene: TRBV7-2

CDR3nt: TGTGCCAGCAGCTTAGAAGATCGGTACAGTCCTTACTTTAACTATGGCTACACCTTC
CDR3aa: CASSLEDRYSPYFNYGYTF
abundance: -
j_gene: TRBJ1-2
d_gene: -
v_gene: TRBV7-9

CDR3nt: TGTGCCAGCGGGACAGGGGGCCTGGTATACAATGAGCAGTTCTTC
CDR3aa: CASGTGGLVYNEQFF
abundance: -
j_gene: TRBJ2-1
d_gene: TRBD1
v_gene: TRBV2

CDR3nt: TGTGCCAGCAGAACTGAGCGGGCCCTCTCCTACAATGAGCAGTTCTTC
CDR3aa: CASRTERALSYNEQFF
abundance: -
j_gene: TRBJ2-1
d_gene: -
v_gene: TRBV27

CDR3nt: TGTGCCAGTAGTATAGGCCCTGGGGACACCATATATTTT
CDR3aa: CASSIGPGDTIYF
abundance: -
j_gene: TRBJ1-3
d_gene: -
v_gene: TRBV19

CDR3nt: TGTGCCAGCAGTTCCCTGACAGGAAGCGCCGAAAAACTGTTTTTT
CDR3aa: CASSSLTGSAEKLFF
abundance: -
j_gene: TRBJ1-4
d_gene: -
v_gene: TRBV27

CDR3nt: TGTGCCAGCCCTCCCGCGGGAAGAGGGGCTGAAGCTTTCTTT
CDR3aa: CASPPAGRGAEAFF
abundance: -
j_gene: TRBJ1-1
d_gene: -
v_gene: TRBV6-7